This TCR beta chain originates from a study of Ad26.COV2.S vaccination and SARS-CoV-2 variants. Trimming left V 4 bases short and J 0 bases short, with 10 bases between. The CDR3 covers 15 residues. Germline assignment: CDR1 MNHEY and CDR2 SVGAGI. Treatment defined: roughly 20 received Ad26.COV2.S at low or high dose, single or two shots; 5 received placebo; per-sample allocation not given. Specimens were obtained on day 63 following the first vaccine or placebo injection. Sequenced by immunoSEQ multiplex PCR; TCRdb stores in-frame clones only, minus some. The sample shows 350,000 to 450,000 clones, around 82% of them seen only once.

Sample: peripheral blood, taken in a trial of Ad26.COV2.S vaccine versus placebo. This clonotype was sampled from a person aged 18-60 years who received the Ad26.COV2.S COVID-19 vaccine or a placebo. The V and J genes are TRBV6-5 and TRBJ1-5, with a tentative D call TRBD1 (6 bases). The CDR3 DNA sequence: TGTGCCAGCAGTTTGAACAGGGATAGCAATCAGCCCCAGCATTTT. It specifies CASSLNRDSNQPQHF.